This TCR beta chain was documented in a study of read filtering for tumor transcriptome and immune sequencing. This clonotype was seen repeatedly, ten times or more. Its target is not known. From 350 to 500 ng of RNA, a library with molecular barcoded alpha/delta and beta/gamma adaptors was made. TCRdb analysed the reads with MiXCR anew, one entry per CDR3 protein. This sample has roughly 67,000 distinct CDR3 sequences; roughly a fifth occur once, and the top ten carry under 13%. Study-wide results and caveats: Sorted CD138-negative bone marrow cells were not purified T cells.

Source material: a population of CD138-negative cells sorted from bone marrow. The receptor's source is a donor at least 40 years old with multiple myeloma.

CDR3 sequence reads: CASSLGQDQPQHF. Written as DNA, the CDR3 is TGCGCCAGCAGCTTGGGGCAGGACCAGCCCCAGCATTTT. The chain carries TRBV5-1 and TRBJ1-5; no reliable D call. Per germline, CDR1 SGHRS and CDR2 YFSETQ. The CDR3 runs 13 residues. The V gene lost 0 bases and the J gene lost 7 bases, with 8 bases spanning the gap.